This T cell receptor (beta chain) was profiled in a study of metastatic and nonmetastatic thyroid tumors. No patient had received any treatment before thyroid surgery. Authors' methods: Construction of a distant-metastasis classifier for papillary thyroid cancer relied on CDR3 differences across clinicopathological groups. TCRdb reprocessed the PCR reads via MiXCR. TCRdb assigned the V and J calls; the authors' analysis was not used. The sample consists of about 16,000 clones, roughly 32% of them appearing once. This clone appeared many times. Its antigen remains unknown. Other DNA sequences in this sample translate to the same CDR3. Notes on the study in general: Relative to benign nodules, malignant thyroid tumors were reportedly characterized by significantly elevated TCR beta diversity in blood and tumor.

The CDR3 covers 12 residues. Germline CDR1 DFQATT, CDR2 SNEGSKA (reference sequence). V trimming: 6 bases; J trimming: 3 bases; junction bases outside the gene matches: 2. The sequenced sample consisted of tumor tissue. The rearrangement uses TRBV20-1 and TRBJ2-7; 10 nucleotides match TRBD1. The sequence was obtained from a female donor with papillary thyroid cancer or a benign thyroid nodule (not recorded which). Some clones in this sample may be carry-over from other donors' samples. CDR3 nucleotide sequence: TGCAGTGCCAGGACAGGGGGCTACGAGCAGTACTTC. It translates to CSARTGGYEQYF.